The 27 T cell receptor beta chains reported below all come from one sample, sequenced in a study of cytomegalovirus exposure and HLA in healthy donors. The PCR was carried out with 60 Vbeta primers and 13 Jbeta primers. Some clones are missing from TCRdb's copy, which holds only in-frame ones; the method was immunoSEQ multiplex PCR. The sample has approximately 170,000 clones; approximately 81% are singletons. Sequences were obtained from PBMCs. Receptor source: a male donor in good health and CMV-seronegative.

The chain joins TRBV11-2 to TRBJ2-1; 7 bases agree with TRBD1. The CDR3 has 15 amino acids. The trim removed 2 bases at V and 2 bases at J, leaving 3 bases unmatched. CDR1 SGHAT and CDR2 FQNNGV come from the germline V gene. CDR3 nucleotides: TGTGCCAGCAGCTTATCGACAGGGCCCTACAATGAGCAGTTCTTC. Translating it yields CASSLSTGPYNEQFF.

This clone appeared a single time. V is TRBV29-1 and J is TRBJ2-3; 11 nucleotides line up with TRBD2. The V segment lost 4 bases and the J segment 2 bases; nucleotides outside the gene matches: 5. The CDR3 has 15 amino acids. Germline CDR1 SQVTM, CDR2 ANQGSEA. The CDR3 DNA reads as TGCAGCGTTGTCTTAGCGGGAGGGCACACAGATACGCAGTATTTT. It encodes CSVVLAGGHTDTQYF.

The chain has TRBV9 and TRBJ2-2, with TRBD2 identical over 13 bases. The CDR3 length is 16 residues. Germline V gives CDR1 SGDLS, CDR2 YYNGEE. V shed 4 bases and J 7 bases; nucleotides not matched to a gene: 7. The CDR3 bases are TGTGCCAGCAGCCTAGGACTAGCGGGAGCCGGCGGGGAGCTGTTTTTT. It specifies CASSLGLAGAGGELFF.

V is TRBV27 and J is TRBJ2-1; D remains unclear. The germline V gene has CDR1 MNHEY and CDR2 SMNVEV (reference sequence). The V end lost 2 bases, the J end lost 6 bases, and 11 bases lay between the germline ends. The CDR3 consists of 14 residues. The CDR3 DNA follows: TGTGCCAGCAGTTTAGCCCAGGTCGGCAATGAGCAGTTCTTC. Protein sequence: CASSLAQVGNEQFF.

The J gene is TRBJ2-1, the V gene TRBV4-1; 12 bases map to TRBD2. This CDR3 is 18 amino acids long. J gave up 7 bases and V 3 bases, and 13 bases lay outside the gene matches. Germline-derived CDR1 and CDR2 are MGHRA and YSYEKL. The CDR3 coding sequence is TGCGCCAGCAGCCACGCGGCGCCTCGGACTAGCGGGGCAAATGAGCAGTTCTTC. This gives the protein CASSHAAPRTSGANEQFF.

The CDR3 nucleotides are TGCGCCAGCACTGAGACAGGGGGCCAGAAATCCCAGTACTTC. Its translation: CASTETGGQKSQYF. The chain couples TRBV5-1 to TRBJ2-5, with TRBD1 identical over 10 bases. This CDR3 is 14 amino acids long. Germline assignment: CDR1 SGHRS and CDR2 YFSETQ. Trimming removed 6 bases from V and 9 bases from J; junction bases left unmatched: 11.

V gene TRBV9 combines with J gene TRBJ2-7, with TRBD1 identical over 8 bases. This CDR3 has 14 amino acids. Germline V gene data show CDR1 as SGDLS and CDR2 as YYNGEE. The V and J ends lost 2 bases and 1 base, in that order; junction bases with no gene match: 2. The CDR3: CASSVTGVSYEQYF. The CDR3 DNA reads TGTGCCAGCAGCGTGACAGGGGTATCCTACGAGCAGTACTTC.

The genes are TRBV4-3 and TRBJ2-1, with D possibly TRBD2 on 6 matching bases. The CDR3 sequence is 17 residues long. Germline assignment: CDR1 LGHNA and CDR2 YSLEER. V shed 0 bases and J shed 0 bases, with 12 bases lying between them. The CDR3 nucleotides read TGCGCCAGCAGCCAAGATATAGCGGAAGGCTCCTACAATGAGCAGTTCTTC. The encoded protein is CASSQDIAEGSYNEQFF.

With regard to this clone: At one end the junction does not follow the germline gene, possibly because of a read error. This chain links TRBV7-9 with TRBJ2-5; 12 bases line up with TRBD1. In germline, CDR1 is SEHNR, CDR2 FQNEAQ (reference sequence). The CDR3 is 15 amino acids. This CDR3 reads CSSSSGQGAGETQYF. The DNA of the CDR3 is TGTTCCAGCAGCTCGGGACAGGGGGCAGGAGAGACCCAGTACTTC.

The V gene is TRBV5-1, the J gene TRBJ1-4, with 8 positions matching TRBD1. The CDR3 spans 16 residues. The J segment lost 4 bases and the V segment lost 2 bases, leaving 7 bases of the junction unmatched. Per germline, CDR1 SGHRS and CDR2 YFSETQ. CDR3 in DNA: TGCGCCAGCAGCTTAAAACCGGGACAGGATAATGAAAAACTGTTTTTT. Amino acids: CASSLKPGQDNEKLFF. The whole variable domain, remainder taken from reference TRBV5-1 and TRBJ1-4, is KAGVTQTPRYLIKTRGQQVTLSCSPISGHRSVSWYQQTPGQGLQFLFEYFSETQRNKGNFPGRFSGRQFSNSRSEMNVSTLELGDSALYLCASSLKPGQDNEKLFFGSGTQLSVL.

This chain links TRBV6-6 with TRBJ2-3; tentatively, D is TRBD2 (6 bases). CDR3 size: 15 residues. V was shortened by 6 bases and J by 6 bases, with 19 bases between the two germline ends. The germline gives CDR1 MNHNY, CDR2 SVGAGI (reference sequence). CDR3 protein: CASRTGWGTQDTQYF. The CDR3 DNA sequence: TGTGCCAGCAGGACGGGTTGGGGGACTCAGGATACGCAGTATTTT.

The rearrangement uses TRBV27 and TRBJ2-1; D is undetermined. V lost 10 bases, J lost 1 base, and 5 bases lay in between. CDR3 length: 11 amino acids. Per germline, CDR1 MNHEY and CDR2 SMNVEV (reference sequence). The CDR3 reads CATQSYNEQFF. In DNA form, the CDR3 reads TGTGCCACCCAATCCTACAATGAGCAGTTCTTC.

The chain uses TRBV10-3 and TRBJ2-7; 13 bases map to TRBD2. Per germline, CDR1 ENHRY and CDR2 SYGVKD. The CDR3 has 16 residues. The ends lost 1 base at V and 3 bases at J; junction bases unmatched: 3. CDR3 amino acids: CAISEWTSGSGYEQYF. The CDR3 DNA reads as TGTGCCATCAGTGAGTGGACTAGCGGGAGTGGCTACGAGCAGTACTTC.

The V gene is TRBV5-1, the J gene TRBJ1-1, with a tentative D call TRBD1 (5 bases). CDR1 SGHRS and CDR2 YFSETQ come from the germline V gene. The CDR3 has 14 residues. V was trimmed by 2 bases and J by 1 base, leaving 9 bases between them. The CDR3 bases are TGCGCCAGCAGCTTTCGGCAGGGGAACACTGAAGCTTTCTTT. Its protein product is CASSFRQGNTEAFF.

The chain recombines TRBV7-9 with TRBJ2-5, with TRBD1 matching 7 bases. Per the germline V gene, CDR1 is SEHNR and CDR2 is FQNEAQ (reference sequence). V shed 6 bases, J shed 5 bases, and the junction held 9 bases outside the gene matches. The CDR3 covers 14 residues. The CDR3 sequence is CASSQTQGKETQYF. CDR3 nucleotides: TGTGCCAGCAGTCAAACACAGGGGAAGGAGACCCAGTACTTC.

The chain employs TRBV7-3 and TRBJ2-2, with D possibly being TRBD1 (6 bases). V dropped 8 bases and J dropped 3 bases, with 22 bases sitting between them. This CDR3 is 17 amino acids long. The V gene's germline CDR1 is SGHTA and CDR2 FQGTGA. In DNA form, the CDR3 reads TGTGCCAGCCCATTCAACAGGGTTAAGAGGCACACCGGGGAGCTGTTTTTT. Its protein is CASPFNRVKRHTGELFF.

The chain joins TRBV7-3 to TRBJ2-1; 14 bases fit TRBD2. The CDR3 length is 19 residues. Germline CDR1 reads SGHTA; CDR2 reads FQGTGA. The V segment lost 1 base and the J segment 4 bases; nucleotides outside the gene matches: 9. The DNA for the CDR3 is TGTGCCAGCAGCTTAATAGGGACTAGCGGGAGCGGGGAGTACAATGAGCAGTTCTTC. Its protein is CASSLIGTSGSGEYNEQFF.

This sequence joins TRBV5-6 and TRBJ2-5; D is unclear. V was cut by 3 bases and J by 9 bases, with 15 bases left in between. This CDR3 comprises 13 residues. The germline V gene encodes CDR1 SGHDT and CDR2 YYEEEE. The CDR3 DNA is TGTGCCAGCAGCTCCTTTCTACTGGCGGCCCAGTACTTC. It encodes CASSSFLLAAQYF.

The chain employs TRBV5-6 and TRBJ2-3, with 11 nucleotides matching TRBD2. Unmatched junction bases numbered 5, after V lost 3 bases and J lost 5 bases. Per germline, CDR1 SGHDT and CDR2 YYEEEE. There are 15 residues in the CDR3. CDR3 residues: CASSSSSGGRDTQYF. CDR3 coding DNA: TGTGCCAGCAGCTCGTCTAGCGGGGGGAGAGATACGCAGTATTTT.

The chain carries TRBV7-6 and TRBJ1-5, with D perhaps TRBD1 (5 bases). Trimming removed 2 bases from V and 5 bases from J, with 16 bases in between. Germline V gives CDR1 SGHVS, CDR2 FNYEAQ. This CDR3 region has 16 residues. The CDR3 DNA follows: TGTGCCAGCAGCTTATCCGGGGGGTTGGGGGATCAGCCCCAGCATTTT. It is translated as CASSLSGGLGDQPQHF.

The chain has TRBV5-6 and TRBJ1-5; TRBD1 agrees at 10 bases. Losses at the gene ends were 3 bases for V and 14 bases for J; bases not matched to a gene: 11. The germline V gene encodes CDR1 SGHDT and CDR2 YYEEEE. CDR3 length: 14 residues. DNA of the CDR3: TGTGCCAGCAGCTCTCGGGACAGGGGCTCTCCAAAGCATTTT. Protein: CASSSRDRGSPKHF. The entire variable domain, with the rest obtained from reference TRBV5-6 and TRBJ1-5, is as follows: DAGVTQSPTHLIKTRGQQVTLRCSPKSGHDTVSWYQQALGQGPQFIFQYYEEEERQRGNFPDRFSGHQFPNYSSELNVNALLLGDSALYLCASSSRDRGSPKHFGDGTRLSIL.

The chain is built from TRBV4-3 and TRBJ1-1, with D possibly TRBD1 on 5 matching bases. Germline lookup yields CDR1 LGHNA and CDR2 YSLEER. The CDR3 is made up of 11 amino acids. Between the trimmed V and J ends, which lost 5 bases and 10 bases, there was a span of 11 bases. The CDR3 loop reads CASSAGGGAFF. CDR3 coding DNA: TGCGCCAGCAGCGCCGGGGGGGGAGCTTTCTTT.

A word on this clone: At one end the junction does not follow the germline gene, possibly because of a read error. The chain recombines TRBV5-6 with TRBJ1-5; D is perhaps TRBD1 (5 bases). Germline CDR1 SGHDT, CDR2 YYEEEE. The CDR3 extends over 15 amino acids. CDR3 protein: CASSPSGTQNQLQHF. In DNA, the CDR3 is TGTGCCAGCAGCCCGTCCGGGACTCAGAATCAGCTCCAGCATTTT.

This clone was counted a few times. V usage is TRBV10-2 and J usage is TRBJ1-1; tentative D call: TRBD1 (5 bases). Trimming left V 7 bases short and J 1 base short, with 13 bases between. This CDR3 is 14 amino acids long. Per the germline V gene, CDR1 is WSHSY and CDR2 is SAAADI. The CDR3 sequence: CASKPVTGNTEAFF. The CDR3 region has the DNA TGCGCCAGCAAACCCGTTACAGGGAACACTGAAGCTTTCTTT.

This clone showed up just a few times. This rearrangement joins TRBV2 to TRBJ2-1, with 7 bases aligning to TRBD2. From germline, CDR1 is SNHLY and CDR2 FYNNEI. The V and J ends lost 2 bases and 4 bases, in that order; junction bases with no gene match: 2. The CDR3 is 14 amino acids. The CDR3 sequence: CASSELAVYNEQFF. CDR3 in DNA: TGTGCCAGCAGTGAACTAGCGGTATACAATGAGCAGTTCTTC.

V and J are TRBV27 and TRBJ2-5, with 7 nucleotides matching TRBD2. V lost 3 bases, J lost 7 bases, and 5 bases stayed unmatched. The CDR3 loop spans 13 amino acids. Germline CDR1 MNHEY, CDR2 SMNVEV (reference sequence). DNA of the CDR3: TGTGCCAGCAGTTTTCTTGGGGGGGGGACCCAGTACTTC. Residues: CASSFLGGGTQYF.

The rearrangement joins TRBV19 to TRBJ2-1; D is ambiguous. This CDR3 comprises 14 residues. Deletions cut 5 bases from V and 10 bases from J, with 18 bases between. Germline V lookup: CDR1 LNHDA, CDR2 SQIVND (reference sequence). The CDR3 is CASSPSIAAREQFF. The CDR3 nucleotides read TGTGCCAGTAGTCCCTCCATCGCGGCCCGGGAGCAGTTCTTC.